Sequencing of this T cell receptor beta chain was carried out in a study of blood T cells in healthy people across ages. General observations from the study: Higher diversity and more naive CD4+ cells were features of long-lived donors, compared to aged donors. Researchers deemed the diversity estimates from one million T cells underestimates.

The length of the CDR3 is 12 residues. Germline loops: CDR1 MNHEY, CDR2 SMNVEV (reference sequence). With respect to this clonotype: Its matching antigen is unknown.

Next came a second PCR, run for roughly 7 to 12 cycles, which used a sample-barcoded 5' primer along with a J-beta primer mix. Each cDNA molecule received a tag from a template-switch adaptor that had 12 random nucleotides. MiXCR was run by TCRdb on the 5' RACE reads, yielding one entry per CDR3 protein. Of about 780,000 distinct CDR3 sequences in the sample, about 42% were seen once. The TCR originated in a man at least 80 years old in good health. V and J are TRBV27 and TRBJ2-5, with a tentative D call TRBD1 (5 bases). The J call could be wrong; TRBJ2-7 is a better fit for the DNA end. Material: blood. The CDR3 spells CASSFPQGEQYF. The CDR3 region has the DNA TGTGCCAGCAGTTTTCCTCAGGGCGAGCAGTACTTC.